This T cell receptor beta chain was observed in a study of blood T cell repertoires in COVID-19 (dated by TCRdb to 2020 to 2021). Regarding the study in general: Collaborator samples came from the United States, Italy and Spain and covered acute and convalescent phases of COVID-19. The prospective study material was composed of cDNA or gDNA derived from T cells, B-cell-depleted T cells, or PBMCs. Deeply sampled blood TCRbeta repertoires from subjects exposed to, actively infected with, or recovered from COVID-19 were included in the dataset. A freely available public database, intended as a resource for researchers studying the immune response to SARS-CoV-2, is where the repertoires were released. Samples were obtained from the ongoing ImmuneRACE study (first 160 participants) and from roughly 1,300 subjects provided by 6 global collaborators. The sample metadata nearly always contained a de-identified subject ID, COVID-19 status, age in years and sex. Where available, HLA class I and class II types were obtained from metadata supplied by the sample provider rather than from assay-based typing.

The immunoSEQ Assay, a bias-controlled multiplex PCR, was used to amplify TCRbeta CDR3 regions from genomic DNA. Regarding the original processing steps: The number of nucleated cells in each sample was estimated by amplification of reference gene primers within the assay. To quantify the absolute abundance of each unique TCRbeta CDR3 rearrangement, sequence reads were collapsed and filtered. For each sample, productive Simpson clonality was calculated as the square root of Simpson's diversity index across productive rearrangements. This is the immuneACCESS table as TCRdb keeps it, with only in-frame sequences that have V and J called. A part of the clones is gone; compared with another copy, unresolved V genes explain less than half, and the rest is unexplained. The V and J calls and clone size were taken over from that table, and D and trimming were inferred from the DNA. This sample gives tens of thousands of clones in total; 90% of them show up just once. Of the sample, roughly 10% is held by the ten largest clones.

Collaborating institutions collected whole blood in K2EDTA tubes following their own protocols. For TCRbeta analysis, collaborator samples were shipped as frozen whole blood, as isolated PBMCs, or as DNA extracted from either sample type. On this clone itself: The antigen this receptor binds is unknown. Within one base of it there is no much larger clone, and no base qualities were kept.

CDR3 length: 14 amino acids, cysteine to phenylalanine. Only the CDR3 part of the read is kept: 42 bases, read in frame from the first base. Per the germline V gene (reference sequence), GTSNPN is the CDR1 and SVGIG is the CDR2. Clipping removes 2 bases from V and 4 bases from J, with 3 as the unmatched junction base count. Here is what the overall study found, with its caveats: How much clinical and demographic metadata was included differed by source and by participant, and the metadata was provided uncurated.

The clonotype was recovered from a human donor in a cohort sampled during active COVID-19. The chain is encoded by TRBV30 joined to TRBJ1-1, and TRBD1 matches 11 of the central bases. The sample was peripheral blood. The CDR3 in this case is CAWSLGTGGTEAFF. The base sequence is TGTGCCTGGAGTTTGGGGACAGGGGGCACTGAAGCTTTCTTT. The reference TRBV30 and TRBJ1-1 proteins fill in what lies around the CDR3, so the full variable domain reads SQTIHQWPATLVQPVGSPLSLECTVEGTSNPNLYWYRQAAGRGLQLLFYSVGIGQISSEVPQNLSASRPQDRQFILSSKKLLLSDSGFYLCAWSLGTGGTEAFFGQGTRLTVV.